The text below deals with one TCR beta chain. The antigen remains unidentified. The same CDR3 also results from other DNA sequences found in this sample. The data were produced by immunoSEQ multiplex PCR, yet TCRdb's version contains in-frame clones alone and is incomplete. The table lists roughly 8,900 clones, approximately 64% of them singletons. V lost 3 bases, J lost 3 bases, and 8 bases lay in between. The CDR3 runs to 13 residues. Autopsy tissues included GI tract, liver, skin and lymphoid organs. This sample was taken from a study of tissue T cells after allogeneic stem cell transplantation. Study-level findings and limits: Limitations included a small, clinically heterogeneous cohort and limited sampling depth.

This specimen consisted of tissue from the ileum, obtained at autopsy. V and J are TRBV12-3 or TRBV12-4 and TRBJ1-1; D uncertain. This sequence was found in a woman aged 18-50 years with breast cancer. As DNA, the CDR3 is TGTGCCAGCAGTTTCCAGAGAGACACTGAAGCTTTCTTT. This codes for CASSFQRDTEAFF.